Reported below is one TCR beta chain. The junction differs from germline at one of its ends, possibly a read error. This entry comes from a study of glioma-infiltrating T cells. The CDR3 covers 17 residues. The germline CDR1 and CDR2 sequences are SQVTM and ANQGSEA. Using RNA template, CDR3s of TCR alpha and beta were amplified with iRepertoire arm-PCR. TCRdb re-called the multiplex PCR reads through MiXCR, storing one row per CDR3 protein. The sample lists 44,000 or so distinct CDR3 sequences; around 22% were seen once. The sample taken for sequencing was glioma tissue, nonneoplastic brain tissue, or PBMCs (not recorded which). The source of this sequence is a human donor with low-grade glioma or glioblastoma, undergoing nonglioma brain surgery, or in good health (not recorded which). J is TRBJ2-1 and V is TRBV29-1; D is undetermined. The CDR3 DNA follows: TGCCGCGTCACTGAATATGACGCTTGGAGTTCCTACAATGAGCAGTTCTTC. The encoded protein is CRVTEYDAWSSYNEQFF.